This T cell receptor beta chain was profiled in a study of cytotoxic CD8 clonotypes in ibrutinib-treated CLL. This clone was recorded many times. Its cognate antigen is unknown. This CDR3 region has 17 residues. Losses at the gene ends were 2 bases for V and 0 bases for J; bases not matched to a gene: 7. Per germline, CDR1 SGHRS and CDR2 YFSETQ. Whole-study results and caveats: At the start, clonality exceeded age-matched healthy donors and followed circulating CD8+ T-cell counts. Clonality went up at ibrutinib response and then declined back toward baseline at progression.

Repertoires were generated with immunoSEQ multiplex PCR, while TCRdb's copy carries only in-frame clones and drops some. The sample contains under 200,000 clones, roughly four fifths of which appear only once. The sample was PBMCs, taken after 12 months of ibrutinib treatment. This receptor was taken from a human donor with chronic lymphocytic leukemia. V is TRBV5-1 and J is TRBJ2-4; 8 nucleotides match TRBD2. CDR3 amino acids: CASSLVGLVEAKNIQYF. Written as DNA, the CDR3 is TGCGCCAGCAGCTTAGTGGGACTAGTCGAAGCCAAAAACATTCAGTACTTC.